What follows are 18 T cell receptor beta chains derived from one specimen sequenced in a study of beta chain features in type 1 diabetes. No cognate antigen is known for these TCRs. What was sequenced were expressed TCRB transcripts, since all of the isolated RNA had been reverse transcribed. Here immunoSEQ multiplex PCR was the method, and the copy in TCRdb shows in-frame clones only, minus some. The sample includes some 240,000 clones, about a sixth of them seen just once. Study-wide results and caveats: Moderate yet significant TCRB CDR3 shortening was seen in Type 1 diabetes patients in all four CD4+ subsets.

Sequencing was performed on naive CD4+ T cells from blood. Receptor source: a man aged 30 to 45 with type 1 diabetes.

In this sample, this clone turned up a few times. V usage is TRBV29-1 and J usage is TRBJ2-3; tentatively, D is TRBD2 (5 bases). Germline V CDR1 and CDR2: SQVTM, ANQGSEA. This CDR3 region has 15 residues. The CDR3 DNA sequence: TGCATGACTAAGGGTGGGAGATGGGAAACAGATACGCAGTATTTT. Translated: CMTKGGRWETDTQYF.

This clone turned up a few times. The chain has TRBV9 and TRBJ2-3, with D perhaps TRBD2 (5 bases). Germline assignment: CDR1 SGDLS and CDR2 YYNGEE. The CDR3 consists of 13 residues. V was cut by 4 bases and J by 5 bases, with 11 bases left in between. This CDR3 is CASSTRGLDTQYF. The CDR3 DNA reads TGTGCCAGCAGCACAAGAGGGTTAGATACGCAGTATTTT.

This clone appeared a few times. CDR3 in DNA: TGTGCCTGGGGGACTAGCGGGATGGACGAGCAGTACTTC. Translation gives CAWGTSGMDEQYF. This chain links TRBV30 with TRBJ2-7; 13 bases match TRBD2. CDR3 size: 13 residues. V dropped 5 bases and J dropped 5; count of bases not matched to a gene: 3. Germline V gives CDR1 GTSNPN, CDR2 SVGIG (reference sequence).

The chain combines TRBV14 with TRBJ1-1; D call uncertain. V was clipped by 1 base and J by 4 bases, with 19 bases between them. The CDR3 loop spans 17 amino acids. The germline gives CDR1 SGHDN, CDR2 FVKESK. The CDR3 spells CASSQGMSAGWVTEAFF. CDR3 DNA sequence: TGTGCCAGCAGCCAAGGGATGTCGGCAGGATGGGTCACTGAAGCTTTCTTT.

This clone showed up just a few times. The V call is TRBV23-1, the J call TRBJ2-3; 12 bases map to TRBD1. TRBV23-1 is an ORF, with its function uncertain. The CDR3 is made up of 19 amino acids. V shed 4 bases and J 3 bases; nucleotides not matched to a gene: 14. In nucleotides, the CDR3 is TGCGCCAGCAGTCCGGGACAGGGGGCTCCCCTAGCTAGGACAGATACGCAGTATTTT. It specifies CASSPGQGAPLARTDTQYF.

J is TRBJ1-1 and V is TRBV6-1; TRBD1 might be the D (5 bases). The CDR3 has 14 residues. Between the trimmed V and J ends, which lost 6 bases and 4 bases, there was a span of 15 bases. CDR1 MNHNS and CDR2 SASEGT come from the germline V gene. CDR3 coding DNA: TGTGCCAGCAGCCTGGGACGGTTGATCACTGAAGCTTTCTTT. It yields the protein CASSLGRLITEAFF.

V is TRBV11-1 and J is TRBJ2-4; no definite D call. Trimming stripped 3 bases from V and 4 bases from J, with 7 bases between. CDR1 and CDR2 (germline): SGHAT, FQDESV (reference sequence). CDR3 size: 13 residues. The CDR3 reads CASSLMEKNIQYF. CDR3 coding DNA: TGTGCCAGCAGCTTGATGGAGAAAAACATTCAGTACTTC.

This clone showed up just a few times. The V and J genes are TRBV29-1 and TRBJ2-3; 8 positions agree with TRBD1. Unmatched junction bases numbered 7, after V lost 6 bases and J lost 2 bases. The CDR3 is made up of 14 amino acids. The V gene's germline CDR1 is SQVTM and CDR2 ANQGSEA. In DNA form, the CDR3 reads TGCAGCGTCTCGGGACAGGACAACACAGATACGCAGTATTTT. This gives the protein CSVSGQDNTDTQYF.

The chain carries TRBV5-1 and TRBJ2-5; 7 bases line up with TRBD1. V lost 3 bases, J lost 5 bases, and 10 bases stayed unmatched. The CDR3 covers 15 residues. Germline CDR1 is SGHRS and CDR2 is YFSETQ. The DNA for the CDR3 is TGCGCCAGCAGCTGGGGACAGTCGGGTGTCGAGACCCAGTACTTC. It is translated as CASSWGQSGVETQYF.

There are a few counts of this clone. The CDR3 sequence is CAWSVAGTSGRKFF. In nucleotides, the CDR3 is TGTGCCTGGAGTGTAGCCGGGACTAGCGGGAGAAAGTTCTTC. V gene TRBV30 combines with J gene TRBJ2-1; 14 bases align to TRBD2. The germline V gene encodes CDR1 GTSNPN and CDR2 SVGIG (reference sequence). V dropped 0 bases and J dropped 14; count of bases not matched to a gene: 6. The length of the CDR3 is 14 residues.

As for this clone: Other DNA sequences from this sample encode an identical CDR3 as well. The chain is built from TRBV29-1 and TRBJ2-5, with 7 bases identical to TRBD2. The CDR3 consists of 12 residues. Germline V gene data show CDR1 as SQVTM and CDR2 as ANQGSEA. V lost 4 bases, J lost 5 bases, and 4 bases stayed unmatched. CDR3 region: CSVGLAEETQYF. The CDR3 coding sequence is TGCAGCGTTGGACTAGCTGAGGAGACCCAGTACTTC.

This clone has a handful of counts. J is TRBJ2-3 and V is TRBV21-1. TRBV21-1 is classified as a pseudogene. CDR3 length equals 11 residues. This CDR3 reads CASSKGDTQYF. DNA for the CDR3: TGTGCCAGCAGCAAAGGAGATACGCAGTATTTT.

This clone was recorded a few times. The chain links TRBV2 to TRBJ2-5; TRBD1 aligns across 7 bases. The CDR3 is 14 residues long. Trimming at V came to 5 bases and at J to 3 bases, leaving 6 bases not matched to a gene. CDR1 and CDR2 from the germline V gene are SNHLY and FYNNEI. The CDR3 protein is CASSTGVAEETQYF. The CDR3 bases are TGTGCCAGCAGTACAGGGGTCGCTGAAGAGACCCAGTACTTC.

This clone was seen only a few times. In DNA, the CDR3 is TGCGCCAGCAGCCGAGGCCCATCTAGCACAGATACGCAGTATTTT. Translation: CASSRGPSSTDTQYF. V is TRBV5-1 and J is TRBJ2-3, with D uncertain. CDR3 length: 15 residues. CDR1 and CDR2 (germline): SGHRS, YFSETQ. V gave up 4 bases and J gave up 0 bases, with 12 bases separating them.

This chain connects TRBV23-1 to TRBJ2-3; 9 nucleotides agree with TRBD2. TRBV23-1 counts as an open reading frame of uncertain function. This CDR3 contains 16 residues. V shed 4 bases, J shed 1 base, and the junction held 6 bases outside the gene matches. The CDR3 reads CASSRSRTSGTDTQYF. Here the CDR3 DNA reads TGCGCCAGCAGTCGAAGTAGGACTAGCGGCACAGATACGCAGTATTTT.

The CDR3 DNA follows: TGTGCCAGCAGTGAATTCGTTATCACTGAAGCTTTCTTT. Residues: CASSEFVITEAFF. The V gene is TRBV2, the J gene TRBJ1-1, with D unresolved. Germline V gene lookup returns CDR1 SNHLY and CDR2 FYNNEI. V lost 2 bases, J lost 4 bases, and 8 bases lay in between. The CDR3 covers 13 residues.

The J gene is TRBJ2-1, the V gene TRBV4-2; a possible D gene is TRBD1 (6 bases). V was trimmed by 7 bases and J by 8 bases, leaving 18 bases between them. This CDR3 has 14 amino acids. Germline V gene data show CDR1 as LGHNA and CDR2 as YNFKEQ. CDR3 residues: CASTTGTKAYEQFF. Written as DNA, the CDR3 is TGTGCCAGCACCACAGGGACAAAGGCCTATGAGCAGTTCTTC.

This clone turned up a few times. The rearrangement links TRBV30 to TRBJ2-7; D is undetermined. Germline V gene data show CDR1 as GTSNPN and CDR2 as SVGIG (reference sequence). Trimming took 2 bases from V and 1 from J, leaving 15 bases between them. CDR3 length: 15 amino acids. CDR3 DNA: TGTGCCTGGAGTCGCAACTTTGGAAGGTCCTACGAGCAGTACTTC. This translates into CAWSRNFGRSYEQYF.